These 23 T cell receptor beta chains were sequenced from one sample in a study of cytomegalovirus exposure and HLA in healthy donors. Primers for the PCR totalled 60 Vbeta and 13 Jbeta. The table came from immunoSEQ multiplex PCR; TCRdb's copy has only in-frame clones and leaves some out. The data contain 150,000 or so clones, almost 85% of them singletons. The material sequenced was PBMCs. These receptor sequences come from a boy under 10 years old in good health and CMV-seronegative.

The chain joins TRBV14 to TRBJ1-2; D remains unclear. The CDR3 extends over 14 amino acids. The germline CDR1 and CDR2 sequences are SGHDN and FVKESK. Trimming left V 2 bases short and J 4 bases short, with 11 bases between. The CDR3 reads CASSQRLGGYGYTF. The CDR3, as DNA: TGTGCCAGCAGCCAACGATTGGGAGGCTATGGCTACACCTTC.

The chain couples TRBV30 to TRBJ2-5, with 7 nucleotides matching TRBD1. The ends lost 1 base at V and 5 bases at J; junction bases unmatched: 7. CDR3 length: 14 amino acids. From germline, CDR1 is GTSNPN and CDR2 SVGIG (reference sequence). CDR3 sequence reads: CAWSAHRGGETQYF. The CDR3 nucleotides are TGTGCCTGGAGTGCCCACAGGGGTGGGGAGACCCAGTACTTC. The full variable domain, its missing parts supplied by reference TRBV30 and TRBJ2-5, is SQTIHQWPATLVQPVGSPLSLECTVEGTSNPNLYWYRQAAGRGLQLLFYSVGIGQISSEVPQNLSASRPQDRQFILSSKKLLLSDSGFYLCAWSAHRGGETQYFGPGTRLLVL.

V is TRBV28 and J is TRBJ1-2; 11 bases are shared with TRBD1. Looked up from germline, CDR1 is MDHEN and CDR2 is SYDVKM. The CDR3 is 13 residues long. With V trimmed by 8 bases and J by 5 bases, 4 bases remained unmatched. CDR3 nucleotide sequence: TGTGCCAGCTCGGGACAGGGGGTATATGGCTACACCTTC. Translating gives CASSGQGVYGYTF.

This chain joins TRBV28 and TRBJ1-2; D possibly corresponds to TRBD1 (5 bases). Germline V gene sequence: CDR1 MDHEN, CDR2 SYDVKM. This CDR3 is 14 amino acids long. Trimming took off 3 bases at V and 0 bases at J, with 8 bases between the two ends. The CDR3 loop is CASSLTAANYGYTF. Written as DNA, the CDR3 is TGTGCCAGCAGTTTGACAGCAGCTAACTATGGCTACACCTTC.

This chain uses TRBV7-3 with TRBJ2-3; 9 bases line up with TRBD2. V gave up 4 bases and J gave up 1 base; unmatched junction bases: 6. This CDR3 spans 16 amino acids. CDR1 SGHTA and CDR2 FQGTGA come from the germline V gene. The CDR3, as DNA: TGTGCCAGCAGCTCGAGAATAGCGGGAGGCACAGATACGCAGTATTTT. Translation: CASSSRIAGGTDTQYF.

The J gene is TRBJ1-2, the V gene TRBV6-6; D not resolved. CDR3 size: 15 residues. Looked up from germline, CDR1 is MNHNY and CDR2 is SVGAGI (reference sequence). V gave up 1 base and J gave up 6 bases, with 15 bases separating them. The CDR3 protein is CASSYYSGGSNGYTF. CDR3 coding DNA: TGTGCCAGCAGTTACTATTCGGGTGGATCTAATGGCTACACCTTC.

V and J are TRBV7-6 and TRBJ1-6; D not certain. The V end lost 5 bases, the J end lost 0 bases, and 14 bases lay between the germline ends. Per germline, CDR1 SGHVS and CDR2 FNYEAQ. This CDR3 contains 17 residues. CDR3 protein: CASSQNPISSYNSPLHF. The CDR3 DNA sequence: TGTGCCAGCAGCCAGAACCCGATAAGCTCCTATAATTCACCCCTCCACTTT.

This chain connects TRBV5-4 to TRBJ2-1; perhaps TRBD2 as D (6 bases). Germline V gene sequence: CDR1 SGHNT, CDR2 YYREEE (reference sequence). V lost 2 bases to trimming and J lost 1 base, with 13 bases between them. CDR3 length: 16 residues. This chain's CDR3 is CASSFGGGGSYNEQFF. The DNA of the CDR3 is TGTGCCAGCAGCTTCGGGGGAGGAGGTTCCTACAATGAGCAGTTCTTC.

This chain uses TRBV9 with TRBJ2-1; maybe TRBD2 (7 bases). The V end was cut by 3 bases, the J end by 6 bases, with 10 bases between. Germline values: CDR1 SGDLS, CDR2 YYNGEE. The CDR3 sequence is 13 residues long. DNA of the CDR3: TGTGCCAGCAGCGGGGGAGGGGGCAATGAGCAGTTCTTC. Translation: CASSGGGGNEQFF.

The rearrangement links TRBV5-1 to TRBJ2-3; TRBD2 aligns across 13 bases. The V gene's germline CDR1 is SGHRS and CDR2 YFSETQ. This CDR3 is 17 amino acids long. The V and J ends lost 4 bases and 5 bases, in that order; junction bases with no gene match: 10. Here the CDR3 reads CASSPGLAGAQGDTQYF. The CDR3 coding sequence is TGCGCCAGCAGCCCAGGACTAGCGGGAGCTCAGGGAGATACGCAGTATTTT.

This clone was observed once. This chain connects TRBV4-1 to TRBJ2-3; D not certain. Germline values: CDR1 MGHRA, CDR2 YSYEKL. The V and J ends lost 4 bases and 1 base respectively, with 21 bases between them. CDR3 length equals 18 residues. The CDR3 nucleotides are TGCGCCAGCAGCCGAAAACCTCCCCAGCGTCAAGGCACAGATACGCAGTATTTT. Protein sequence: CASSRKPPQRQGTDTQYF.

This clone has just one count. The gene calls are TRBV2 and TRBJ1-4; no firm D call. Trimming took 5 bases from V and 8 from J, leaving 24 bases between them. Germline V gene sequence: CDR1 SNHLY, CDR2 FYNNEI. The CDR3 totals 17 residues. CDR3 loop: CASSPSYPGSGREKLFF. Here the CDR3 DNA reads TGTGCCAGCAGTCCATCTTACCCGGGGTCCGGTCGGGAAAAACTGTTTTTT.

This sequence joins TRBV5-4 and TRBJ2-1; the match to TRBD1 covers 7 bases. The germline V gene encodes CDR1 SGHNT and CDR2 YYREEE (reference sequence). The CDR3 consists of 16 residues. V gave up 3 bases and J gave up 2 bases; unmatched junction bases: 8. This chain's CDR3 is CASSYESGTAYNEQFF. The CDR3, as DNA: TGTGCCAGCAGCTACGAATCCGGGACAGCCTACAATGAGCAGTTCTTC.

CDR3 in DNA: TGCGCCAGCAGCCAAACTAGATTTTCCTACGAGCAGTACTTC. Protein product: CASSQTRFSYEQYF. V usage is TRBV4-1 and J usage is TRBJ2-5, with D perhaps TRBD2 (5 bases). The J call is uncertain, as TRBJ2-7 better fits the DNA end. Germline CDR1 reads MGHRA; CDR2 reads YSYEKL. The CDR3 contains 14 residues.

The chain uses TRBV6-6 and TRBJ2-3; D unresolved. Per the germline V gene, CDR1 is MNHNY and CDR2 is SVGAGI (reference sequence). The CDR3 length is 14 residues. V dropped 2 bases and J dropped 4 bases, with 10 bases sitting between them. For the CDR3, the DNA is TGTGCCAGCAGTTACAATGGTAGATCAGATACGCAGTATTTT. This encodes CASSYNGRSDTQYF.

With respect to this clone: This same CDR3 is encoded by further DNA sequences in the sample. The chain has TRBV5-1 and TRBJ2-7; 11 bases align to TRBD1. V was pared by 3 bases and J by 4 bases, with 3 bases of the junction left unmatched. The germline gives CDR1 SGHRS, CDR2 YFSETQ. The CDR3 runs to 14 residues. Written as DNA, the CDR3 is TGCGCCAGCAGCTCCGGACAGGGGGCGTACGAGCAGTACTTC. It yields the protein CASSSGQGAYEQYF.

The V call is TRBV5-1, the J call TRBJ2-5; TRBD2 aligns across 8 bases. V shed 3 bases and J 4 bases; nucleotides not matched to a gene: 11. CDR1 SGHRS and CDR2 YFSETQ come from the germline V gene. The CDR3 contains 16 residues. CDR3 loop: CASSSPTAGARETQYF. CDR3 nucleotides: TGCGCCAGCAGCTCCCCCACAGCGGGAGCAAGAGAGACCCAGTACTTC. Using reference TRBV5-1 and TRBJ2-5 for the parts outside the CDR3, the full variable domain is KAGVTQTPRYLIKTRGQQVTLSCSPISGHRSVSWYQQTPGQGLQFLFEYFSETQRNKGNFPGRFSGRQFSNSRSEMNVSTLELGDSALYLCASSSPTAGARETQYFGPGTRLLVL.

The chain joins TRBV5-1 to TRBJ2-3; D is ambiguous. Germline CDR1 is SGHRS and CDR2 is YFSETQ. The CDR3 runs to 11 residues. V lost 5 bases to trimming and J lost 6 bases, with 7 bases between them. CDR3 sequence: CASSPGDTQYF. The CDR3 coding sequence is TGCGCCAGCAGTCCGGGTGATACGCAGTATTTT.

The chain combines TRBV19 with TRBJ2-3, with 8 bases lining up with TRBD2. The CDR3 has 15 amino acids. V gave up 5 bases and J gave up 5 bases; unmatched junction bases: 9. Germline values: CDR1 LNHDA, CDR2 SQIVND (reference sequence). CDR3 sequence (DNA): TGTGCCAGTAGTCCATGGCGGGAGGACGTAGATACGCAGTATTTT. Translation: CASSPWREDVDTQYF.

The rearrangement links TRBV5-1 to TRBJ2-1, with TRBD2 matching over 12 bases. Trimming took 8 bases from V and 2 from J; bases not matched to a gene: 11. Germline V gene data show CDR1 as SGHRS and CDR2 as YFSETQ. The CDR3 length is 17 residues. This CDR3 is CASQTSGRDLAYNEQFF. CDR3 coding DNA: TGCGCCAGTCAGACTAGCGGGAGAGATTTGGCCTACAATGAGCAGTTCTTC.

The genes are TRBV27 and TRBJ2-7; maybe TRBD1 (6 bases). The germline V gene encodes CDR1 MNHEY and CDR2 SMNVEV (reference sequence). V lost 4 bases to trimming and J lost 4 bases, with 11 bases between them. This CDR3 is 13 amino acids long. The CDR3 sequence: CASSSRTVYEQYF. CDR3 DNA sequence: TGTGCCAGCAGTTCCAGGACAGTTTACGAGCAGTACTTC.

The chain's CDR3 is CASSLSGTGPGAFF. Written as DNA, the CDR3 is TGTGCCAGCAGCTTATCCGGGACAGGGCCGGGGGCTTTCTTT. The rearrangement joins TRBV7-8 to TRBJ1-1; 9 bases align to TRBD1. Per the germline V gene, CDR1 is SGHVS and CDR2 is FQNEAQ. The junction had 9 bases not matched to a gene; V was cut back by 2 bases and J by 11 bases. The CDR3 loop spans 14 amino acids.

V and J are TRBV7-2 and TRBJ1-3; 7 positions match TRBD1. Unmatched junction bases numbered 6, after V lost 2 bases and J lost 2 bases. Germline CDR1 and CDR2: SGHTA and FQGNSA. The CDR3 sequence is 16 residues long. The CDR3 spells CASSLLQGWTGNTIYF. In DNA form, the CDR3 reads TGTGCCAGCAGCTTACTACAGGGGTGGACTGGAAACACCATATATTTT. Full variable domain (outside the CDR3, taken from reference TRBV7-2 and TRBJ1-3): GAGVSQSPSNKVTEKGKDVELRCDPISGHTALYWYRQSLGQGLEFLIYFQGNSAPDKSGLPSDRFSAERTGGSVSTLTIQRTQQEDSAVYLCASSLLQGWTGNTIYFGEGSWLTVV.